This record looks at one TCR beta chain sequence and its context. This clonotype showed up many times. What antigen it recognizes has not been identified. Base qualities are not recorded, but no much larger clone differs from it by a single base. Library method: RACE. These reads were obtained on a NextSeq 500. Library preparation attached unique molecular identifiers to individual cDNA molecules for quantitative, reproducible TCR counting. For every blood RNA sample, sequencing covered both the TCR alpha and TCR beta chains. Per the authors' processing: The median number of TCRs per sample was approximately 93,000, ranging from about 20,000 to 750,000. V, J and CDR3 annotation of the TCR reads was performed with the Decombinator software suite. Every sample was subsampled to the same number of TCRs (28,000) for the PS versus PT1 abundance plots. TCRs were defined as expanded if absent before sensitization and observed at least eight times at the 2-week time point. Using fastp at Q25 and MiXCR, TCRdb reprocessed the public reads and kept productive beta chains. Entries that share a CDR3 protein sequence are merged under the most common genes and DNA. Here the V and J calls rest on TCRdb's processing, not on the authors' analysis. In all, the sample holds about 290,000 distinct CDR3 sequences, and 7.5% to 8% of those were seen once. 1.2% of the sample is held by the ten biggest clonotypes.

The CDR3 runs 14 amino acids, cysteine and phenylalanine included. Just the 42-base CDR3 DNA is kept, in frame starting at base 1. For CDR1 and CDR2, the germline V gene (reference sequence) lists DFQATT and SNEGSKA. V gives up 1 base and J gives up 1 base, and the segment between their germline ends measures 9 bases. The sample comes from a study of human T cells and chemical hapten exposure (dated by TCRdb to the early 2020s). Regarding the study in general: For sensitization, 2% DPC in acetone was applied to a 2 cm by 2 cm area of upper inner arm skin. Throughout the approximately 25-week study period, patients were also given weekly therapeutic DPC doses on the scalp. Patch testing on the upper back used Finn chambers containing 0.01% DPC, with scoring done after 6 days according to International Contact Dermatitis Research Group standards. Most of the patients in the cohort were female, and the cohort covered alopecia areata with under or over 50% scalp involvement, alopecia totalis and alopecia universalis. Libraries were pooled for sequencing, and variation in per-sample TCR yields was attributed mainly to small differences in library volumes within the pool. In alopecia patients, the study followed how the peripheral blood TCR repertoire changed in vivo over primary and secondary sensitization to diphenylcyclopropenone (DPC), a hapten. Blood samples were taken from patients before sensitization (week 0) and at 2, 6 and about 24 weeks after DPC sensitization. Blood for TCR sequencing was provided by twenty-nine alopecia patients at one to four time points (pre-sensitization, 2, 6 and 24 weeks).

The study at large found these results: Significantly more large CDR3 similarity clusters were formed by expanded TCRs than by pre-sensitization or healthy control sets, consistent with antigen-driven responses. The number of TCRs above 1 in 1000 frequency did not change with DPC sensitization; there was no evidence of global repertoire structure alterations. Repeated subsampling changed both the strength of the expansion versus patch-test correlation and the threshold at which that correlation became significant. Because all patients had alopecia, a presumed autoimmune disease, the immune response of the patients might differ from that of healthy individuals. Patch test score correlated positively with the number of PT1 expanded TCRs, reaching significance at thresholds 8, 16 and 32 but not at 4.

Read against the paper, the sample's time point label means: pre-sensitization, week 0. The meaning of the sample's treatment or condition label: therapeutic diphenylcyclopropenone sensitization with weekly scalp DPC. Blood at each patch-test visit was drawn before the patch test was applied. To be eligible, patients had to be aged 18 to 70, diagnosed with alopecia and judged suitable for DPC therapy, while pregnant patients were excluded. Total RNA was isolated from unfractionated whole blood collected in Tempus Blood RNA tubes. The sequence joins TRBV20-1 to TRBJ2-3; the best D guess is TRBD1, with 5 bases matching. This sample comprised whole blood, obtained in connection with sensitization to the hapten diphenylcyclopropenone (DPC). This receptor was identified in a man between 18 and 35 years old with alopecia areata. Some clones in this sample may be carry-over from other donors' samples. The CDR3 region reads CSARAGMGTDTQYF. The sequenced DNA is TGCAGTGCTAGAGCAGGGATGGGCACAGATACGCAGTATTTT.